This passage covers 18 T cell receptor beta chains from one sample sequenced in a study of cytomegalovirus exposure and HLA in healthy donors. Profiling relied on immunoSEQ multiplex PCR, and the TCRdb table lists in-frame clones only, not all of them. The repertoire holds some 170,000 clones, with around 81% as singletons. The specimen was PBMCs. The receptor source for this set is a man younger than 40 in good health and CMV-seropositive.

The chain is built from TRBV18 and TRBJ1-1, with 8 nucleotides matching TRBD1. The CDR3 is 16 residues long. Trimming at V came to 3 bases and at J to 3 bases, leaving 9 bases not matched to a gene. The germline CDR1 and CDR2 sequences are KGHSH and LQKENI. The CDR3 is CASSPWTGNVDTEAFF. The CDR3 nucleotides are TGTGCCAGCTCACCCTGGACAGGGAATGTGGACACTGAAGCTTTCTTT.

The gene calls are TRBV6-5 and TRBJ2-7, with D possibly TRBD1 on 6 matching bases. V lost 5 bases and J lost 7, with 15 bases in between. The CDR3 is made up of 13 amino acids. Germline CDR1 and CDR2: MNHEY and SVGAGI. The CDR3 loop is CASSNLLQGEQYF. The CDR3, as DNA: TGTGCCAGCAGTAACCTACTCCAGGGGGAGCAGTACTTC.

In regard to this clone: The identical CDR3 is also encoded by other nucleotide sequences in the sample. This chain joins TRBV29-1 and TRBJ1-1; 10 nucleotides align to TRBD1. Looked up from germline, CDR1 is SQVTM and CDR2 is ANQGSEA. This CDR3 is built from 15 residues. J gave up 0 bases and V 6 bases, and 7 bases lay outside the gene matches. CDR3 amino acids: CSVGQGWGMNTEAFF. CDR3 nucleotide sequence: TGCAGCGTGGGACAGGGGTGGGGTATGAACACTGAAGCTTTCTTT.

This clone was seen more than once but under ten times. This chain joins TRBV5-6 and TRBJ1-2; 7 positions agree with TRBD1. Germline CDR1 SGHDT, CDR2 YYEEEE. Germline trimming cut 7 bases from V and 7 bases from J; bases unmatched to any gene: 7. The CDR3 consists of 12 residues. The CDR3 loop reads CASVNRGGGYTF. Here the CDR3 DNA reads TGTGCCAGCGTCAACAGGGGCGGTGGCTACACCTTC.

V usage is TRBV18 and J usage is TRBJ2-1; TRBD2 is a possible D gene (5 bases). CDR3 length: 17 residues. Germline lookup yields CDR1 KGHSH and CDR2 LQKENI. The germline V and J ends were trimmed by 0 bases and 0 bases, with 12 bases remaining between them. As DNA, the CDR3 is TGTGCCAGCTCACCACCGGGGATGGGGAGCTCCTACAATGAGCAGTTCTTC. This gives the protein CASSPPGMGSSYNEQFF.

The chain has TRBV6-4 and TRBJ2-1; 13 bases are a match to TRBD2. This CDR3 comprises 15 residues. V dropped 6 bases and J dropped 4; count of bases not matched to a gene: 3. The germline CDR1 and CDR2 sequences are MRHNA and SNTAGT. CDR3 in amino acids: CASSPLAGGYNEQFF. The CDR3, as DNA: TGTGCCAGCAGCCCACTAGCGGGGGGGTACAATGAGCAGTTCTTC.

The chain has TRBV7-3 and TRBJ2-1, with 7 bases that match TRBD1. The CDR3 contains 13 residues. Germline V gene lookup returns CDR1 SGHTA and CDR2 FQGTGA. V lost 5 bases to trimming and J lost 7 bases; unmatched junction nucleotides: 5. The CDR3 spells CASSLGQYNEQFF. The CDR3 nucleotides read TGTGCCAGCAGCCTGGGACAGTATAATGAGCAGTTCTTC.

The DNA for the CDR3 is TGCGCCAGCAGCCCCGACAGGCGGCCCACAGATACGCAGTATTTT. It translates to CASSPDRRPTDTQYF. The V and J genes are TRBV4-1 and TRBJ2-3; a possible D gene is TRBD1 (6 bases). The length of the CDR3 is 15 residues. Trimming stripped 4 bases from V and 2 bases from J, with 13 bases between. CDR1 and CDR2 (germline): MGHRA, YSYEKL.

In its sample, this clone was seen once. The V gene is TRBV5-1, the J gene TRBJ2-1, with 7 bases fitting TRBD1. This CDR3 is built from 17 residues. After removal of 2 bases from V and 3 bases from J, the junction contained 11 bases not matched to a gene. CDR1 is SGHRS, CDR2 YFSETQ, per germline. This chain's CDR3 is CASSFPDRAEVYNEQFF. The CDR3 bases are TGCGCCAGCAGCTTCCCCGACAGGGCCGAGGTCTACAATGAGCAGTTCTTC.

This clone was recorded only once. J is TRBJ2-7 and V is TRBV29-1, with D possibly TRBD2 on 6 matching bases. This CDR3 contains 14 residues. Germline V gene lookup returns CDR1 SQVTM and CDR2 ANQGSEA. The V end was cut by 7 bases, the J end by 0 bases, with 16 bases between. The CDR3 sequence is CSARLGGSSYEQYF. The CDR3 DNA sequence: TGCAGCGCTAGGTTGGGGGGAAGCTCCTACGAGCAGTACTTC.

The chain uses TRBV5-1 and TRBJ2-7; the D is unclear. The length of the CDR3 is 14 residues. The germline CDR1 and CDR2 sequences are SGHRS and YFSETQ. V gave up 1 base and J gave up 0 bases, with 8 bases separating them. The CDR3, as DNA: TGCGCCAGCAGCTTGCAACAGAGCTCCTACGAGCAGTACTTC. The encoded protein is CASSLQQSSYEQYF.

J is TRBJ1-3 and V is TRBV19; D is uncertain. Germline-derived CDR1 and CDR2 are LNHDA and SQIVND (reference sequence). The CDR3 has 16 amino acids. Trimming cost V 5 bases and J 3 bases, with 17 bases left between them. CDR3 nucleotides: TGTGCCAGTAGTGACCAGCAGGTCGGATTTGGAAACACCATATATTTT. Translating it yields CASSDQQVGFGNTIYF.

V is TRBV4-3 and J is TRBJ1-1, with D possibly matching TRBD1 (6 bases). Germline V gives CDR1 LGHNA, CDR2 YSLEER. V lost 4 bases, J lost 4 bases, and 13 bases lay in between. The CDR3 has 14 amino acids. CDR3 amino acids: CASSRSGAGTEAFF. In DNA form, the CDR3 reads TGCGCCAGCAGCCGGTCAGGGGCAGGCACTGAAGCTTTCTTT.

The chain is built from TRBV7-2 and TRBJ2-5, with TRBD2 matching 8 bases. The J segment lost 2 bases and the V segment lost 2 bases, leaving 7 bases of the junction unmatched. CDR1 and CDR2 from the germline V gene are SGHTA and FQGNSA. CDR3 size: 16 residues. The CDR3 DNA reads as TGTGCCAGCAGCTTAAGTACTGGCGGGGGGCAAGAGACCCAGTACTTC. Encoded protein: CASSLSTGGGQETQYF.

This clone was recorded only once. The genes are TRBV29-1 and TRBJ2-1, with 9 bases fitting TRBD2. Germline V gives CDR1 SQVTM, CDR2 ANQGSEA. V lost 1 base and J lost 8; bases outside the gene matches: 6. The CDR3 loop spans 14 amino acids. CDR3 protein: CSVEGASGADEQFF. The CDR3 DNA is TGCAGCGTTGAAGGTGCTAGCGGGGCCGATGAGCAGTTCTTC.

The CDR3 is CASSTTGGYNEQFF. Written as DNA, the CDR3 is TGTGCCAGTAGTACAACAGGGGGCTACAATGAGCAGTTCTTC. V and J are TRBV19 and TRBJ2-1, with 8 bases that match TRBD1. This CDR3 is 14 amino acids long. After removal of 4 bases from V and 3 bases from J, the junction contained 2 bases not matched to a gene. Germline CDR1 LNHDA, CDR2 SQIVND (reference sequence). Drawing the rest from reference TRBV19 and TRBJ2-1, the complete variable domain is DGGITQSPKYLFRKEGQNVTLSCEQNLNHDAMYWYRQDPGQGLRLIYYSQIVNDFQKGDIAEGYSVSREKKESFPLTVTSAQKNPTAFYLCASSTTGGYNEQFFGPGTRLTVL.

V usage is TRBV6-5 and J usage is TRBJ2-3; 12 nucleotides match TRBD2. The CDR3 covers 15 residues. Germline V CDR1 and CDR2: MNHEY, SVGAGI. Trimming removed 6 bases from V and 4 bases from J; junction bases left unmatched: 5. CDR3 loop: CASRWTSGVADTQYF. Written as DNA, the CDR3 is TGTGCCAGCAGGTGGACTAGCGGGGTGGCAGATACGCAGTATTTT.

The rearrangement uses TRBV15 and TRBJ2-7, with D possibly being TRBD1 (5 bases). The CDR3 has 15 amino acids. V lost 0 bases and J lost 4, with 13 bases in between. Germline-derived CDR1 and CDR2 are LNHNV and YYDKDF (reference sequence). The DNA for the CDR3 is TGTGCCACCAGCAGAGATATCCAGGGTGATTACGAGCAGTACTTC. This encodes CATSRDIQGDYEQYF.